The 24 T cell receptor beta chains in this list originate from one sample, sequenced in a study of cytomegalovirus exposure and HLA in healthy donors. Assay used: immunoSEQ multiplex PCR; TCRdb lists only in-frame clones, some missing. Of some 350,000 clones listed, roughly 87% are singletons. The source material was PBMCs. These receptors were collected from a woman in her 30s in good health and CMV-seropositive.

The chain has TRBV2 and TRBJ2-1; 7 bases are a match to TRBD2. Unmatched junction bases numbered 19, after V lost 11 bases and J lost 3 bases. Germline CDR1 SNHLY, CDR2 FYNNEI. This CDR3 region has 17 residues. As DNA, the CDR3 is TGTGCCGAAGCTGGGGGTCCTGGGCGGGGGTACTACAATGAGCAGTTCTTC. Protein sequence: CAEAGGPGRGYYNEQFF.

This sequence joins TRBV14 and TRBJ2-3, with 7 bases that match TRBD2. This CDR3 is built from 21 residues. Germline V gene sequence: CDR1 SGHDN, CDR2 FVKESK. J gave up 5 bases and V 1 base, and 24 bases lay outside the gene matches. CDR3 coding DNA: TGTGCCAGCAGCCAAGCGATGGGTTCTGGCCCCACGGGACTAACACTAGATACGCAGTATTTT. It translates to CASSQAMGSGPTGLTLDTQYF.

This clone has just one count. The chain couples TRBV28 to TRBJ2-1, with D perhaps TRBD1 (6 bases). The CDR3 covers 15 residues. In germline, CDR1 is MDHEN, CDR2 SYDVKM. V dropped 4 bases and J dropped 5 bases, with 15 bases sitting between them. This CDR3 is CASSSANGQNNEQFF. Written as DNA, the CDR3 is TGTGCCAGCAGTTCAGCAAACGGACAGAACAATGAGCAGTTCTTC. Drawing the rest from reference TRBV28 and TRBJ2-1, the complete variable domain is DVKVTQSSRYLVKRTGEKVFLECVQDMDHENMFWYRQDPGLGLRLIYFSYDVKMKEKGDIPEGYSVSREKKERFSLILESASTNQTSMYLCASSSANGQNNEQFFGPGTRLTVL.

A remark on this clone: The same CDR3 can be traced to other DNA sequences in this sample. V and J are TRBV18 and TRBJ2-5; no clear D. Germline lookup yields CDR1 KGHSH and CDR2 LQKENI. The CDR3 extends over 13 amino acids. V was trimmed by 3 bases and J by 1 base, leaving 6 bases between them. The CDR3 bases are TGTGCCAGCTCACCCGGGCTCCAAGAGACCCAGTACTTC. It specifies CASSPGLQETQYF. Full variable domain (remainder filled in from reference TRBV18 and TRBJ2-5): NAGVMQNPRHLVRRRGQEARLRCSPMKGHSHVYWYRQLPEEGLKFMVYLQKENIIDESGMPKERFSAEFPKEGPSILRIQQVVRGDSAAYFCASSPGLQETQYFGPGTRLLVL.

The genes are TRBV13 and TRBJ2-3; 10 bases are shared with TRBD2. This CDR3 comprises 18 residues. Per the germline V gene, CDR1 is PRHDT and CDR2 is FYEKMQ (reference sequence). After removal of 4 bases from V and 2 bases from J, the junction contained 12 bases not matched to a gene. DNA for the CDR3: TGTGCCAGCAGCTCGGGAAGCGGGAGGGCCAGGAACACAGATACGCAGTATTTT. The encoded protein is CASSSGSGRARNTDTQYF.

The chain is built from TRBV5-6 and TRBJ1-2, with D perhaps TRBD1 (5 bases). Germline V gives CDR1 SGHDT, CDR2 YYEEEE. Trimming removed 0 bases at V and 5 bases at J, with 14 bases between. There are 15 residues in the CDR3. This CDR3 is CASSLVRRPGYGYTF. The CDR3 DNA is TGTGCCAGCAGCTTGGTGCGCCGACCAGGGTATGGCTACACCTTC.

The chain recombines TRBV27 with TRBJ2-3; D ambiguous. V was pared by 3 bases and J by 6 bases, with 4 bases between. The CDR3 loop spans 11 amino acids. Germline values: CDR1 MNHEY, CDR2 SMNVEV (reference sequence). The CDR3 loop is CASSFKDTQYF. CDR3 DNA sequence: TGTGCCAGCAGTTTTAAGGATACGCAGTATTTT.

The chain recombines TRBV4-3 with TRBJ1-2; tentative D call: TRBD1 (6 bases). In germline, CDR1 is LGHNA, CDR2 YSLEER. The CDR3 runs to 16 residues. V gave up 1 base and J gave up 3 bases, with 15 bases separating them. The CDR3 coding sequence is TGCGCCAGCAGCCAAGTATGGTCAGGGGAAGACTATGGCTACACCTTC. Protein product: CASSQVWSGEDYGYTF.

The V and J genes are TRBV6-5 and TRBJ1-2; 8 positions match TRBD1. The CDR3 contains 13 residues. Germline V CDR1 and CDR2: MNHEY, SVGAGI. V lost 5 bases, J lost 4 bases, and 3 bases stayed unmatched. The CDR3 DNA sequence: TGTGCCAGCAGTATAACAGGGGGCTATGGCTACACCTTC. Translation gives CASSITGGYGYTF.

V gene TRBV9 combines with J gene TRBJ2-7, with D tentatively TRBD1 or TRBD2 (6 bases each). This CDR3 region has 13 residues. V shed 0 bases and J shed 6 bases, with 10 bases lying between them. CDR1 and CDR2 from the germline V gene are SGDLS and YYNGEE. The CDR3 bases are TGTGCCAGCAGCGTAGGCAGGGGAGGCGAGCAGTACTTC. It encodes CASSVGRGGEQYF.

CDR3 nucleotides: TGCGCCAGCAGTACCCCCGGGACAAATGGCTACACCTTC. This encodes CASSTPGTNGYTF. The genes are TRBV5-1 and TRBJ1-2; D perhaps matches TRBD1 (6 bases). V dropped 5 bases and J dropped 6 bases, with 14 bases sitting between them. The CDR3 runs to 13 residues. The germline CDR1 and CDR2 sequences are SGHRS and YFSETQ.

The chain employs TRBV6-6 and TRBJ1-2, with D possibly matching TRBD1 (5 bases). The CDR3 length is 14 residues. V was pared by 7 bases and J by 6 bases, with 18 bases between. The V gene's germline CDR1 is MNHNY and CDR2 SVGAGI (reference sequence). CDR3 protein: CASTDGGRGHGYTF. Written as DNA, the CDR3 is TGTGCCAGCACCGACGGGGGTAGAGGGCATGGCTACACCTTC.

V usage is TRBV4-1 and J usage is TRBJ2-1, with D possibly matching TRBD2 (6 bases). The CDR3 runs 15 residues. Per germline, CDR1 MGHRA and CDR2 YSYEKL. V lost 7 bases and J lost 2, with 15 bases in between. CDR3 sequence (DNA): TGCGCCAGCACTGGGGACTTCGGGACCTACAATGAGCAGTTCTTC. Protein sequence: CASTGDFGTYNEQFF.

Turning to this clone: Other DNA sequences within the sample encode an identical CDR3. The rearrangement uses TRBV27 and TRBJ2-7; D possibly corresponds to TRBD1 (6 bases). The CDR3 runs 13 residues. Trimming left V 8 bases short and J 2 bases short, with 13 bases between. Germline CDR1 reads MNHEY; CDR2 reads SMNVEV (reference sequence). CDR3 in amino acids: CASSLGAAYEQYF. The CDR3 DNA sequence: TGTGCCAGCTCCTTGGGGGCGGCCTACGAGCAGTACTTC.

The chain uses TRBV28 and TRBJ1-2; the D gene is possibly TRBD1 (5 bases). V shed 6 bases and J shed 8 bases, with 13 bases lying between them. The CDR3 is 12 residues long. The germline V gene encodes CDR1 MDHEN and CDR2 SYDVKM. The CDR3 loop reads CASRTRVIGYTF. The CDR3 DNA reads TGTGCCAGCAGGACCAGGGTAATAGGCTACACCTTC.

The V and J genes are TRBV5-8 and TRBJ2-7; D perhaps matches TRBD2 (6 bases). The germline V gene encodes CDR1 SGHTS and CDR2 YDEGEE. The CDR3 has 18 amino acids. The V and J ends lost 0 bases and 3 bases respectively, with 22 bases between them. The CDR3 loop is CASSLGLSLLANYYEQYF. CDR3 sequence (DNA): TGTGCCAGCAGCTTGGGCCTCTCATTACTAGCAAACTACTACGAGCAGTACTTC.

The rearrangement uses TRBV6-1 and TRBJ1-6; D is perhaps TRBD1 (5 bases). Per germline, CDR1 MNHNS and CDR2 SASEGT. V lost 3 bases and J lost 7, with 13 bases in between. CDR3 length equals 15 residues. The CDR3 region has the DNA TGTGCCAGCAGTGACGACGCGACAGAGAATTCACCCCTCCACTTT. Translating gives CASSDDATENSPLHF.

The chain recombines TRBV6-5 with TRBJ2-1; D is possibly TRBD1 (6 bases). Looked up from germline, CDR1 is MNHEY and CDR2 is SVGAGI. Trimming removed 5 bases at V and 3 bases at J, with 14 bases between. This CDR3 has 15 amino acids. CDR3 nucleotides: TGTGCCAGCAGTCGACAGGTTAGCGACTACAATGAGCAGTTCTTC. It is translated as CASSRQVSDYNEQFF.

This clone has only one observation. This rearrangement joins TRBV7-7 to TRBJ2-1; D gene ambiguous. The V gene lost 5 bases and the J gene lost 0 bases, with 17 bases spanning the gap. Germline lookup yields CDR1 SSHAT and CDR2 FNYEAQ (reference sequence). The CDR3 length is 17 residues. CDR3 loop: CASSPWSFSISYNEQFF. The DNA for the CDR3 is TGTGCCAGCAGCCCCTGGAGTTTCTCAATCTCCTACAATGAGCAGTTCTTC.

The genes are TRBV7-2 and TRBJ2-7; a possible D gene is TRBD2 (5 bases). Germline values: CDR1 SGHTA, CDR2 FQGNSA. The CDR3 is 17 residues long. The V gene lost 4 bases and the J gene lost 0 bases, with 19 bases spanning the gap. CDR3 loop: CASSSRATAPNSYEQYF. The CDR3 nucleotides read TGTGCCAGCAGCTCGCGGGCCACGGCGCCAAACTCCTACGAGCAGTACTTC.

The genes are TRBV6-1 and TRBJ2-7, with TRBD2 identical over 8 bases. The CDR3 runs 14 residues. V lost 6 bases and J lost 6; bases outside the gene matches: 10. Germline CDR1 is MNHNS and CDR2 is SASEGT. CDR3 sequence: CASRREELQGEQYF. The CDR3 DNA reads TGTGCCAGCAGGCGGGAGGAACTGCAGGGCGAGCAGTACTTC.

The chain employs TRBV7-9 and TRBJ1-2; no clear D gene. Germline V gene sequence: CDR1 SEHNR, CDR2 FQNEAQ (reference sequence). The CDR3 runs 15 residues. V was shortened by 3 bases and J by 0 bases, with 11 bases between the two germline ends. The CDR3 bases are TGTGCCAGCAGCTTGGATGTCGGGGCTAACTATGGCTACACCTTC. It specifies CASSLDVGANYGYTF.

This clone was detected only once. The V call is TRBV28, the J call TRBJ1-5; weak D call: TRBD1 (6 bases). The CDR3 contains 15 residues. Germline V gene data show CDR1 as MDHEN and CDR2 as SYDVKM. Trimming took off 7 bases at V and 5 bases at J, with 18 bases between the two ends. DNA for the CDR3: TGTGCCAGCACCCCACTGGACAGTTGGCATCAGCCCCAGCATTTT. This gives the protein CASTPLDSWHQPQHF.

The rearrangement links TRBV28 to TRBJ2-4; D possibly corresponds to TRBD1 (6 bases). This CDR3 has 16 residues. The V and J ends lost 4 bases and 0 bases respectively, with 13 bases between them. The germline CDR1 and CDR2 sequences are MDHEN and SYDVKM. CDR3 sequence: CASSSGTMLAKNIQYF. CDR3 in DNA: TGTGCCAGCAGTTCGGGGACAATGCTAGCCAAAAACATTCAGTACTTC.